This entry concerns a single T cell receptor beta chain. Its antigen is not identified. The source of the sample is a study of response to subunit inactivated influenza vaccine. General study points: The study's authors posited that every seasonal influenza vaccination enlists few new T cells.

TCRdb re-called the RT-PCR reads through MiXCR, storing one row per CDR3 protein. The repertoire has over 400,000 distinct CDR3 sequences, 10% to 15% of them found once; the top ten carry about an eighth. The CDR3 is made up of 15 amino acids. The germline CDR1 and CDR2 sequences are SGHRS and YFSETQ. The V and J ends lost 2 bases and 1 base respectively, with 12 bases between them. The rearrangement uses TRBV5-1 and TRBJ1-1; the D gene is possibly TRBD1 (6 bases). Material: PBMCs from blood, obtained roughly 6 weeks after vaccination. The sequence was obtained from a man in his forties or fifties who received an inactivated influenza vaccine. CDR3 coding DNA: TGCGCCAGCAGCTTCCAGGGGACCCAGAACACTGAAGCTTTCTTT. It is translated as CASSFQGTQNTEAFF.